Each of the 14 T cell receptor beta chains below was sequenced from the same sample in a study of breast tumors, draining lymph nodes, adjacent tissues. Breast cancer patients provided tissue from their axillary draining lymph nodes. TCRdb reanalysed the multiplex PCR reads using MiXCR and keeps one entry per CDR3 protein. The sample consists of under 350,000 distinct CDR3 sequences, about 30% of them appearing once. Sequenced input: axillary lymph node tissue. These receptors were obtained from a female donor with breast cancer. Some clones in this sample may be carry-over from other donors' samples.

Worth noting for this clonotype: It may be a read error: a sequence one base away is much more abundant. V usage is TRBV20-1 and J usage is TRBJ2-3; maybe TRBD2 (6 bases). Per the germline V gene, CDR1 is DFQATT and CDR2 is SNEGSKA (reference sequence). CDR3 length equals 13 residues. In DNA, the CDR3 is TGCAGTGCCACGACTAGGAGCACAGATATGCAGTATTTT. Translating gives CSATTRSTDMQYF.

This clonotype was found many times. The rearrangement uses TRBV4-3 and TRBJ2-1; TRBD2 agrees at 8 bases. This CDR3 has 15 residues. Germline values: CDR1 LGHNA, CDR2 YSLEER. Trimming cost V 0 bases and J 8 bases; bases outside gene matches: 6. The CDR3 nucleotides read TGCGCCAGCAGCCAAGAGGGGACTAGGAAGGATGAGCAGTTCTTC. It encodes CASSQEGTRKDEQFF.

Only a few counts were recorded for this clonotype. V usage is TRBV28 and J usage is TRBJ2-5; perhaps TRBD1 as D (6 bases). This CDR3 is 16 amino acids long. The V gene's germline CDR1 is MDHEN and CDR2 SYDVKM. Trimming shortened V by 6 bases and J by 4 bases, and 21 bases separated the two germline ends. CDR3: CASSNPDRNGLETQYF. CDR3 nucleotides: TGTGCCAGCAGCAATCCGGACAGAAACGGGCTAGAGACCCAGTACTTC.

This clonotype was seen many times. The V call is TRBV9, the J call TRBJ1-6; D unresolved. The V end was cut by 3 bases, the J end by 5 bases, with 15 bases between. CDR1 and CDR2 from the germline V gene are SGDLS and YYNGEE. This CDR3 contains 16 residues. The chain's CDR3 is CASSASPHTDNSPLHF. CDR3 sequence (DNA): TGTGCCAGCAGCGCTTCCCCCCATACAGATAATTCACCCCTCCACTTT. The full variable domain, in which reference TRBV9 and TRBJ1-6 provide the parts outside the CDR3, is DSGVTQTPKHLITATGQRVTLRCSPRSGDLSVYWYQQSLDQGLQFLIQYYNGEERAKGNILERFSAQQFPDLHSELNLSSLELGDSALYFCASSASPHTDNSPLHFGNGTRLTVT.

As to this clonotype: It may be a read error: a sequence one base away is much more abundant. V gene TRBV6-5 combines with J gene TRBJ1-5; 8 bases agree with TRBD1. The CDR3 has 15 amino acids. Looked up from germline, CDR1 is MNHEY and CDR2 is SVGAGI. The CDR3, as DNA: TGTGCCAGCAGTTCCGGACAGGGCGACAATCGGCCCCAGCATTTT. This codes for CASSSGQGDNRPQHF.

Comment on this clonotype: Just one base apart from a much larger clone, this may be a read error. This chain joins TRBV5-5 and TRBJ1-4; the D gene is possibly TRBD1 (5 bases). The V gene's germline CDR1 is SGHKS and CDR2 YYEKEE (reference sequence). The CDR3 is made up of 14 amino acids. The CDR3 sequence: CASSSTATNEELFF. The CDR3 nucleotides read TGTGCCAGCAGCTCGACAGCAACTAATGAAGAACTGTTTTTT.

In its sample, this clonotype was seen many times. DNA for the CDR3: TGTGCCACCAGCACCCAACTAGGAAGAGAGACCCAGTACTTC. It is translated as CATSTQLGRETQYF. The rearrangement joins TRBV15 to TRBJ2-5, with a weak D call TRBD2 (5 bases). The CDR3 loop spans 14 amino acids. The germline V gene has CDR1 LNHNV and CDR2 YYDKDF (reference sequence). Trimming shortened V by 4 bases and J by 4 bases, and 13 bases separated the two germline ends.

For the CDR3, the DNA is TGTGCCAGCAGTCGGGGGGGAGGGTCCGGGGGTCAGCCCCAGCATTTT. It codes for CASSRGGGSGGQPQHF. The chain is built from TRBV27 and TRBJ1-5; perhaps TRBD1 as D (5 bases). The V end lost 5 bases, the J end lost 6 bases, and 20 bases lay between the germline ends. CDR3 length: 16 amino acids. Germline-derived CDR1 and CDR2 are MNHEY and SMNVEV (reference sequence).

The table lists this clonotype with many counts. The chain links TRBV5-1 to TRBJ2-3, with D tentatively TRBD2 (6 bases). CDR1 and CDR2 from the germline V gene are SGHRS and YFSETQ. Trimming pared 4 bases from V and 0 bases from J, leaving 9 bases between. This CDR3 is built from 14 residues. CDR3 loop: CASSPGTSTDTQYF. In DNA, the CDR3 is TGCGCCAGCAGCCCCGGGACTAGCACAGATACGCAGTATTTT.

This clonotype has a count of ten or more. The gene calls are TRBV19 and TRBJ1-2, with D perhaps TRBD1 (5 bases). Between the trimmed V and J ends, which lost 10 bases and 8 bases, there was a span of 20 bases. This CDR3 region has 13 residues. The germline V gene encodes CDR1 LNHDA and CDR2 SQIVND (reference sequence). The CDR3: CATSDSSGWGYTF. CDR3 bases: TGTGCCACCTCCGACAGTAGTGGATGGGGCTACACCTTC.

Only a few counts were recorded for this clonotype. The CDR3 DNA is TGCAGTGCTAGAGAGCCAAGGGGCACCCCGAACACTGAAGCTTTCTTT. Its translation is CSAREPRGTPNTEAFF. The chain employs TRBV20-1 and TRBJ1-1; the D gene is possibly TRBD1 (5 bases). Germline V gene sequence: CDR1 DFQATT, CDR2 SNEGSKA (reference sequence). This CDR3 has 16 residues. V was cut by 0 bases and J by 1 base, with 15 bases left in between.

In its sample, this clonotype was seen many times. The genes are TRBV3-1 and TRBJ2-5; 12 positions agree with TRBD2. V lost 2 bases and J lost 4; bases outside the gene matches: 5. The CDR3 covers 16 residues. Germline V lookup: CDR1 LGHDT, CDR2 YNNKEL (reference sequence). The CDR3 region is CASSQNPGLAGETQYF. The CDR3 DNA is TGTGCCAGCAGCCAAAATCCGGGACTAGCGGGAGAGACCCAGTACTTC.

This clonotype has a handful of counts. This chain connects TRBV28 to TRBJ2-5; D unclear. This CDR3 region has 14 residues. V shed 6 bases and J shed 1 base, with 12 bases lying between them. Germline-derived CDR1 and CDR2 are MDHEN and SYDVKM. CDR3 nucleotide sequence: TGTGCCAGCAGCCCCCGTGAGGTCCAAGAGACCCAGTACTTC. It codes for CASSPREVQETQYF. The variable domain in full, completed from reference TRBV28 and TRBJ2-5, reads DVKVTQSSRYLVKRTGEKVFLECVQDMDHENMFWYRQDPGLGLRLIYFSYDVKMKEKGDIPEGYSVSREKKERFSLILESASTNQTSMYLCASSPREVQETQYFGPGTRLLVL.

This clonotype has ten or more counts. The genes are TRBV11-3 and TRBJ2-1; 11 bases are shared with TRBD2. V was clipped by 1 base and J by 5 bases; unmatched bases: 4. CDR1 is SGHNT, CDR2 YENEEA, per germline. CDR3 length: 16 amino acids. The CDR3 spells CASSLVGGLADNEQFF. The CDR3 DNA follows: TGTGCCAGCAGCTTAGTGGGGGGACTAGCGGACAATGAGCAGTTCTTC.